Listed here are 18 T cell receptor beta chains from one sample, sequenced in a study of OX40 agonist ivuxolimab in advanced cancers. TCRdb's table, derived via immunoSEQ multiplex PCR, lists solely in-frame clones and lacks some. The data contain approximately 90,000 clones, 70% to 90% of them singletons. This specimen consisted of CD4+ or CD8+ T cells sorted from blood, obtained in a trial of the OX40 agonist ivuxolimab. These receptor sequences come from an adult with an advanced solid tumor such as melanoma, head and neck, liver or kidney cancer.

The CDR3 region is CASTVVTANTGELFF. The CDR3 DNA sequence: TGTGCCAGCACAGTAGTAACTGCGAACACCGGGGAGCTGTTTTTT. This rearrangement joins TRBV2 to TRBJ2-2; D unclear. CDR1 is SNHLY and CDR2 is FYNNEI in the germline V gene. V was cut by 7 bases and J by 0 bases, with 12 bases left in between. CDR3 length equals 15 residues.

This clone came up once. J is TRBJ2-7 and V is TRBV11-3; TRBD2 is a possible D gene (5 bases). This CDR3 has 13 residues. Per the germline V gene, CDR1 is SGHNT and CDR2 is YENEEA. Trimming left V 4 bases short and J 7 bases short, with 14 bases between. This CDR3 is CASSSEGYGEQYF. CDR3 DNA sequence: TGTGCCAGCAGCTCCGAGGGCTACGGGGAGCAGTACTTC.

This clone was detected a few times. V gene TRBV7-9 combines with J gene TRBJ2-1; 11 nucleotides match TRBD2. The CDR3 is 17 residues long. CDR1 is SEHNR, CDR2 FQNEAQ, per germline (reference sequence). The trim removed 5 bases at V and 7 bases at J, leaving 13 bases unmatched. In nucleotides, the CDR3 is TGTGCCAGCAGCCCCCTAGCGGGGGGAGTTAGGAGGAATGAGCAGTTCTTC. Its translation: CASSPLAGGVRRNEQFF.

V gene TRBV6-5 combines with J gene TRBJ1-1; no clear D gene. The CDR3 sequence is 12 residues long. Germline CDR1 is MNHEY and CDR2 is SVGAGI. Deletions cut 4 bases from V and 2 bases from J, with 5 bases between. DNA for the CDR3: TGTGCCAGCAGTTGGGGTAACACTGAAGCTTTCTTT. It is translated as CASSWGNTEAFF.

The V and J genes are TRBV19 and TRBJ2-5; either TRBD1 or TRBD2 may supply D (6 bases each). V was shortened by 7 bases and J by 1 base, with 16 bases between the two germline ends. Germline loops: CDR1 LNHDA, CDR2 SQIVND (reference sequence). CDR3 size: 15 residues. The CDR3 bases are TGTGCCAGTACCGACCGCGGGACAACCCAAGAGACCCAGTACTTC. Its translation: CASTDRGTTQETQYF.

This clone showed up just once. The genes are TRBV5-8 and TRBJ1-1; D unresolved. V lost 2 bases to trimming and J lost 4 bases, with 9 bases between them. The CDR3 runs to 13 residues. CDR1 is SGHTS, CDR2 YDEGEE, per germline. The CDR3, as DNA: TGTGCCAGCAGCTTTCGTGGTCTCACTGAAGCTTTCTTT. Translated, it gives CASSFRGLTEAFF.

J is TRBJ2-1 and V is TRBV5-1; 12 bases align to TRBD2. Germline-derived CDR1 and CDR2 are SGHRS and YFSETQ. The CDR3 is made up of 16 amino acids. Trimming at V came to 3 bases and at J to 5 bases, leaving 6 bases not matched to a gene. The CDR3 sequence is CASSSVRTSGDNEQFF. The CDR3 nucleotides are TGCGCCAGCAGCTCGGTAAGGACTAGCGGGGACAATGAGCAGTTCTTC. Together with reference TRBV5-1 and TRBJ2-1, the CDR3 gives the full variable domain: KAGVTQTPRYLIKTRGQQVTLSCSPISGHRSVSWYQQTPGQGLQFLFEYFSETQRNKGNFPGRFSGRQFSNSRSEMNVSTLELGDSALYLCASSSVRTSGDNEQFFGPGTRLTVL.

This sequence joins TRBV5-1 and TRBJ1-2; D uncertain. CDR1 and CDR2 (germline): SGHRS, YFSETQ. The CDR3 is 14 residues long. Between the trimmed V and J ends, which lost 0 bases and 2 bases, there was a span of 8 bases. DNA of the CDR3: TGCGCCAGCAGCTTGGACTCGGGGAACTATGGCTACACCTTC. This encodes CASSLDSGNYGYTF. Full variable domain (missing parts from reference TRBV5-1 and TRBJ1-2): KAGVTQTPRYLIKTRGQQVTLSCSPISGHRSVSWYQQTPGQGLQFLFEYFSETQRNKGNFPGRFSGRQFSNSRSEMNVSTLELGDSALYLCASSLDSGNYGYTFGSGTRLTVV.

The chain has TRBV29-1 and TRBJ1-1; a possible D gene is TRBD1 (5 bases). Trimming took 6 bases from V and 4 from J, leaving 18 bases between them. The CDR3 is 14 amino acids. The V gene's germline CDR1 is SQVTM and CDR2 ANQGSEA. DNA of the CDR3: TGCAGCGTGACCCCCGGGGCAGGTGGCACTGAAGCTTTCTTT. It yields the protein CSVTPGAGGTEAFF.

V gene TRBV7-9 combines with J gene TRBJ1-1, with D perhaps matching TRBD1 (6 bases). CDR1 and CDR2 from the germline V gene are SEHNR and FQNEAQ (reference sequence). Deletions cut 5 bases from V and 1 base from J, with 11 bases between. The CDR3 totals 14 residues. The CDR3: CASSLQGKNTEAFF. DNA for the CDR3: TGTGCCAGCAGCCTACAGGGTAAGAACACTGAAGCTTTCTTT.

The chain combines TRBV7-2 with TRBJ2-1; 7 bases are shared with TRBD1. V was pared by 5 bases and J by 5 bases, with 9 bases of the junction left unmatched. The CDR3 loop spans 15 amino acids. Germline CDR1 reads SGHTA; CDR2 reads FQGNSA. CDR3 residues: CASSPTRTGNNEQFF. The CDR3 nucleotides read TGTGCCAGCAGCCCGACCCGGACAGGCAACAATGAGCAGTTCTTC. Looking up the rest from reference TRBV7-2 and TRBJ2-1 gives the full variable domain: GAGVSQSPSNKVTEKGKDVELRCDPISGHTALYWYRQSLGQGLEFLIYFQGNSAPDKSGLPSDRFSAERTGGSVSTLTIQRTQQEDSAVYLCASSPTRTGNNEQFFGPGTRLTVL.

V usage is TRBV6-6 and J usage is TRBJ2-2; unclear D gene. The CDR3 sequence is 14 residues long. V lost 2 bases and J 1 base, leaving 5 bases between the germline ends. Germline assignment: CDR1 MNHNY and CDR2 SVGAGI (reference sequence). The DNA of the CDR3 is TGTGCCAGCAGTTACAGGGAGAACACCGGGGAGCTGTTTTTT. It yields the protein CASSYRENTGELFF.

V and J are TRBV19 and TRBJ1-5; D possibly corresponds to TRBD1 (5 bases). V was pared by 3 bases and J by 5 bases, with 14 bases between. The CDR3 extends over 15 amino acids. Germline CDR1 LNHDA, CDR2 SQIVND (reference sequence). CDR3 residues: CASSMTVWGYQPQHF. CDR3 bases: TGTGCCAGTAGTATGACAGTATGGGGCTATCAGCCCCAGCATTTT.

The V gene is TRBV5-1, the J gene TRBJ1-5; D gene unclear. Per germline, CDR1 SGHRS and CDR2 YFSETQ. This CDR3 region has 14 residues. Trimming left V 0 bases short and J 4 bases short, with 8 bases between. The CDR3 bases are TGCGCCAGCAGCTTGGAGGGTCAGAATCAGCCCCAGCATTTT. Translation gives CASSLEGQNQPQHF.

The chain links TRBV5-5 to TRBJ2-3; 12 bases are a match to TRBD2. CDR3 length: 18 amino acids. V was pared by 0 bases and J by 0 bases, with 5 bases of the junction left unmatched. CDR1 is SGHKS, CDR2 YYEKEE, per germline (reference sequence). Here the CDR3 reads CASSLGLAGGPSTDTQYF. CDR3 coding DNA: TGTGCCAGCAGCTTGGGGCTAGCGGGGGGGCCTAGCACAGATACGCAGTATTTT.

V usage is TRBV11-2 and J usage is TRBJ2-7; D gene unclear. CDR1 is SGHAT and CDR2 is FQNNGV in the germline V gene. CDR3 length: 15 residues. V gave up 0 bases and J gave up 2 bases, with 11 bases separating them. The CDR3 reads CASSLEGQAPYEQYF. The CDR3 nucleotides are TGTGCCAGCAGCTTAGAAGGGCAGGCTCCCTACGAGCAGTACTTC.

The gene calls are TRBV6-6 and TRBJ1-1; no clear D gene. CDR3 length: 12 residues. Trimming left V 7 bases short and J 5 bases short, with 11 bases between. CDR1 is MNHNY and CDR2 is SVGAGI in the germline V gene (reference sequence). CDR3 protein: CASIEVGTEAFF. DNA of the CDR3: TGTGCCAGCATCGAGGTAGGGACTGAAGCTTTCTTT.

The V call is TRBV12-5, the J call TRBJ2-3; 7 nucleotides align to TRBD2. This CDR3 has 15 residues. Germline V gene data show CDR1 as LGHNT and CDR2 as FRNRAP. V gave up 3 bases and J gave up 1 base; unmatched junction bases: 4. The CDR3 nucleotides are TGTGCTAGTGGTTTAGCGGGGAAGGGCACAGATACGCAGTATTTT. Its translation: CASGLAGKGTDTQYF.